This record concerns one T cell receptor (beta chain) sequence. Specified treatment: about 20 received Ad26.COV2.S at low or high dose, single or two shots; 5 received placebo; per-sample allocation not given. At day 63 after the first vaccine or placebo injection, samples were drawn. The data were taken from a study of Ad26.COV2.S vaccination and SARS-CoV-2 variants. The CDR3 covers 16 residues. V gave up 0 bases and J gave up 5 bases; unmatched junction bases: 6. Germline V gene data show CDR1 as LGHNA and CDR2 as YSLEER. This table comes from immunoSEQ multiplex PCR, and its TCRdb copy is limited to in-frame clones, with some not included. The sample records about 440,000 clones, roughly 88% being singletons.

V gene TRBV4-3 combines with J gene TRBJ2-5; 10 bases align to TRBD2. Sample: peripheral blood, taken in a trial of Ad26.COV2.S vaccine versus placebo. The sequence derives from a person aged 18-65 years who received the Ad26.COV2.S COVID-19 vaccine or a placebo. This CDR3 is CASSQDYQRGGETQYF. The CDR3 DNA is TGCGCCAGCAGCCAAGATTACCAGCGGGGGGGTGAGACCCAGTACTTC.